The present entry profiles one T cell receptor beta chain with its context. The antigen is unknown. Every sample gave at least 5 micrograms of total RNA when it was extracted. These data are taken from a study of blood T cells in healthy people across ages. Study context: Using template switching, researchers captured about one barcoded beta molecule for each two T cells.

A sample-barcoded 5' primer and a J-beta primer mix were used in a second PCR of roughly 6 to 11 cycles. Using its own MiXCR run on the 5' RACE reads, TCRdb lists one record per CDR3 protein. The data contain about 1 million distinct CDR3 sequences, 45% of them seen just once; the ten biggest clones take up about 20%. General observations from the study: Significant beta diversity loss was already apparent by age approximately 38, declining roughly linearly. Long-lived donors had more naive CD4+ cells and higher diversity than aged donors.

Germline V gene data show CDR1 as LGHDT and CDR2 as YNNKEL (reference sequence). Germline trimming cut 4 bases from V and 2 bases from J; bases unmatched to any gene: 11. The CDR3 runs 18 residues. The sequence was obtained from a woman aged 55-70 years in good health. Specimen: blood. The chain recombines TRBV3-1 with TRBJ2-3; 11 nucleotides match TRBD1. The CDR3 protein is CASSPGQGGSRITDTQYF. In DNA form, the CDR3 reads TGTGCCAGCAGCCCGGGACAGGGGGGTTCCCGAATCACAGATACGCAGTATTTT.